Each of the 14 T cell receptor beta chains below was sequenced from the same sample in a study of T cell responses to AZD1222 COVID-19 vaccine. Clones were read by immunoSEQ multiplex PCR, and TCRdb kept only the in-frame ones, dropping some. The sample has about 130,000 clones, about nine tenths seen once. The sequencing used peripheral blood, collected on day 0 of AZD1222 vaccination. All receptors derive from an adult in good health.

The chain employs TRBV5-1 and TRBJ1-6, with unresolved D. Germline CDR1 is SGHRS and CDR2 is YFSETQ. The V gene lost 0 bases and the J gene lost 7 bases, with 8 bases spanning the gap. The CDR3 totals 14 residues. CDR3 DNA sequence: TGCGCCAGCAGCTTGGAGCTCCAGAATTCACCCCTCCACTTT. It translates to CASSLELQNSPLHF.

CDR3: CASITRGRIEQYF. The CDR3 DNA reads as TGTGCCAGCATCACGCGGGGGCGCATCGAGCAGTACTTC. This chain links TRBV6-5 with TRBJ2-7; a weak D match, TRBD2 (7 bases). The germline CDR1 and CDR2 sequences are MNHEY and SVGAGI. The V and J ends lost 7 bases and 6 bases respectively, with 16 bases between them. CDR3 length: 13 residues.

This sequence joins TRBV4-2 and TRBJ2-3; the match to TRBD2 covers 9 bases. The ends lost 4 bases at V and 2 bases at J; junction bases unmatched: 7. This CDR3 spans 16 amino acids. The germline CDR1 and CDR2 sequences are LGHNA and YNFKEQ. Here the CDR3 DNA reads TGTGCCAGCAGCCCTATAGCGGGGGCCTCCACAGATACGCAGTATTTT. It codes for CASSPIAGASTDTQYF.

As regards this clone: The sample carries other DNA sequences with the same CDR3. The chain is built from TRBV11-2 and TRBJ1-1; no firm D call. Germline CDR1 is SGHAT and CDR2 is FQNNGV. The CDR3 is 13 residues long. V gave up 3 bases and J gave up 3 bases, with 8 bases separating them. CDR3 in amino acids: CASSLRRDTEAFF. The CDR3 bases are TGTGCCAGCAGCTTGAGACGGGACACTGAAGCTTTCTTT.

The genes are TRBV5-4 and TRBJ2-3, with D tentatively TRBD1 or TRBD2 (5 bases each). The CDR3 is 16 residues long. The germline gives CDR1 SGHNT, CDR2 YYREEE (reference sequence). With 3 bases removed from V and 2 bases from J, the gap between germline ends came to 16 bases. DNA of the CDR3: TGTGCCAGCAGCTATGATATGGGGGAGATCACAGATACGCAGTATTTT. As protein: CASSYDMGEITDTQYF.

The rearrangement uses TRBV6-4 and TRBJ2-3; the D gene is possibly TRBD1 (7 bases). The ends were cut back, 3 bases at V and 5 bases at J, with 12 bases in the middle. Germline V gene sequence: CDR1 MRHNA, CDR2 SNTAGT. The CDR3 contains 14 residues. CDR3 sequence (DNA): TGTGCCAGCAGTGAGGAGGGGGCGGGAGATACGCAGTATTTT. It is translated as CASSEEGAGDTQYF.

This chain links TRBV5-1 with TRBJ2-1; 7 bases are shared with TRBD1. Looked up from germline, CDR1 is SGHRS and CDR2 is YFSETQ. This CDR3 region has 14 residues. V trimming: 4 bases; J trimming: 10 bases; junction bases outside the gene matches: 11. The CDR3 spells CASSPGQPHGEQFF. The DNA of the CDR3 is TGCGCCAGCAGCCCGGGACAGCCCCACGGGGAGCAGTTCTTC.

This clone was detected only once. The CDR3 protein is CASSYSIHYGYTF. The CDR3 DNA reads as TGTGCCAGCAGTTACTCTATTCACTATGGCTACACCTTC. This chain links TRBV6-5 with TRBJ1-2; D not resolved. Germline loops: CDR1 MNHEY, CDR2 SVGAGI. This CDR3 is built from 13 residues. V lost 0 bases to trimming and J lost 3 bases, with 5 bases between them.

V usage is TRBV7-2 and J usage is TRBJ1-4; no reliable D call. This CDR3 region has 18 residues. Germline lookup yields CDR1 SGHTA and CDR2 FQGNSA. The V end lost 1 base, the J end lost 0 bases, and 15 bases lay between the germline ends. In DNA form, the CDR3 reads TGTGCCAGCAGCTTAGTTGTTGGCAGCTATGCAACTAATGAAAAACTGTTTTTT. Protein product: CASSLVVGSYATNEKLFF.

The rearrangement joins TRBV7-2 to TRBJ2-5; 10 bases align to TRBD2. Germline V gene lookup returns CDR1 SGHTA and CDR2 FQGNSA. The CDR3 is made up of 15 amino acids. V lost 5 bases to trimming and J lost 5 bases; unmatched junction nucleotides: 8. The CDR3 reads CASSPSSGGSETQYF. The CDR3 coding sequence is TGTGCCAGCAGCCCCTCTAGCGGGGGTAGTGAGACCCAGTACTTC.

This chain connects TRBV10-3 to TRBJ2-7, with a possible D match to TRBD2 (5 bases). The length of the CDR3 is 13 residues. Germline CDR1 reads ENHRY; CDR2 reads SYGVKD. V lost 1 base, J lost 9 bases, and 13 bases lay in between. The CDR3 spells CAISEWEQLGQYF. The CDR3 DNA follows: TGTGCCATCAGTGAGTGGGAGCAGCTGGGGCAGTACTTC.

This sequence joins TRBV9 and TRBJ2-5; a possible D gene is TRBD2 (6 bases). Trimming removed 3 bases at V and 1 base at J, with 10 bases between. The CDR3 has 14 amino acids. Per germline, CDR1 SGDLS and CDR2 YYNGEE. CDR3 sequence reads: CASSASGVQETQYF. In DNA, the CDR3 is TGTGCCAGCAGCGCGTCGGGGGTCCAAGAGACCCAGTACTTC. The full variable domain, in which reference TRBV9 and TRBJ2-5 provide the parts outside the CDR3, is DSGVTQTPKHLITATGQRVTLRCSPRSGDLSVYWYQQSLDQGLQFLIQYYNGEERAKGNILERFSAQQFPDLHSELNLSSLELGDSALYFCASSASGVQETQYFGPGTRLLVL.

The chain carries TRBV9 and TRBJ2-1; 7 nucleotides agree with TRBD1. The CDR3 is 16 residues long. Germline V lookup: CDR1 SGDLS, CDR2 YYNGEE. V gave up 2 bases and J gave up 0 bases; unmatched junction bases: 5. CDR3 nucleotides: TGTGCCAGCAGCGTGACGACAGGGAGCTCCTACAATGAGCAGTTCTTC. Its protein product is CASSVTTGSSYNEQFF. Full variable domain (remainder filled in from reference TRBV9 and TRBJ2-1): DSGVTQTPKHLITATGQRVTLRCSPRSGDLSVYWYQQSLDQGLQFLIQYYNGEERAKGNILERFSAQQFPDLHSELNLSSLELGDSALYFCASSVTTGSSYNEQFFGPGTRLTVL.

V gene TRBV28 combines with J gene TRBJ1-2, with D possibly TRBD1 on 6 matching bases. The germline V and J ends were trimmed by 7 bases and 2 bases, with 14 bases remaining between them. Looked up from germline, CDR1 is MDHEN and CDR2 is SYDVKM. The CDR3 loop spans 14 amino acids. CDR3 residues: CASTQPGANYGYTF. The CDR3 DNA is TGTGCCAGCACCCAGCCGGGGGCCAACTATGGCTACACCTTC.